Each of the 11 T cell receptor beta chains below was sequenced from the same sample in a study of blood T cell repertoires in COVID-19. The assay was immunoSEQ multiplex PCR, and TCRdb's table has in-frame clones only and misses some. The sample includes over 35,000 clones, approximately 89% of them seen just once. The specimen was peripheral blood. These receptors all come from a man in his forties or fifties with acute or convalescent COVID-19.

DNA for the CDR3: TGTGCCAGCAGTGGGCAGGGATCAGGAGCTTTCTTT. It yields the protein CASSGQGSGAFF. The J gene is TRBJ1-1, the V gene TRBV6-6; D possibly corresponds to TRBD1 (5 bases). The CDR3 loop spans 12 amino acids. V lost 5 bases and J 10 bases, leaving 14 bases between the germline ends. Germline CDR1 is MNHNY and CDR2 is SVGAGI (reference sequence).

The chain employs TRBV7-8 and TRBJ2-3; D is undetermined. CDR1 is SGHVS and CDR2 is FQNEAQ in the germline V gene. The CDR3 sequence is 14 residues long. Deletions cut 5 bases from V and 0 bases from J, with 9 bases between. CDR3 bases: TGTGCCAGCAGCCCCTGGGCCAGCACAGATACGCAGTATTTT. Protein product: CASSPWASTDTQYF.

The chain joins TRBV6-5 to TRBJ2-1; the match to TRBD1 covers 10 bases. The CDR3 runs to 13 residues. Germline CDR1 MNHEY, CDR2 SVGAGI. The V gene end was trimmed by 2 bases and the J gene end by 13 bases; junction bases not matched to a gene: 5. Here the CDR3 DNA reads TGTGCCAGCAGTTACCCCGGGACAGGGGAACAGTTCTTC. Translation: CASSYPGTGEQFF.

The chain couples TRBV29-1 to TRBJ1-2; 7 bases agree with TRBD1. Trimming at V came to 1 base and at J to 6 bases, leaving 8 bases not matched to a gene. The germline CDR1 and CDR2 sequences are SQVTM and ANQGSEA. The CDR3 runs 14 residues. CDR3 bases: TGCAGCGTTGAAGGAAACAGGGGCATGGATGGCTACACCTTC. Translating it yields CSVEGNRGMDGYTF.

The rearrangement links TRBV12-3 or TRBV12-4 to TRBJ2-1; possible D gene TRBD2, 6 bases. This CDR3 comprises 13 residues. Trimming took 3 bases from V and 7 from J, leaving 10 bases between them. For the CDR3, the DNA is TGTGCCAGCAGTTTCGGACGGGAGAATGAGCAGTTCTTC. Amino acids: CASSFGRENEQFF.

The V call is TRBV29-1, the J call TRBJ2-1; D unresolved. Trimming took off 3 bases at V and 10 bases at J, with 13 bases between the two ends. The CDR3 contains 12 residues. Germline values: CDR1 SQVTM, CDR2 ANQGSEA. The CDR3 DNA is TGCAGCGTTGATGTGGGCCGCCGGGAGCAGTTCTTC. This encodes CSVDVGRREQFF.

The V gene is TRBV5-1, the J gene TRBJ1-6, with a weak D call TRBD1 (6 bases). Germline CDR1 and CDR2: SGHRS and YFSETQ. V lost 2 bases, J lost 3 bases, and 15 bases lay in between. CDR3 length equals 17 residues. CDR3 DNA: TGCGCCAGCAGCTTCGGTGGAGGACAGAACTATAATTCACCCCTCCACTTT. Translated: CASSFGGGQNYNSPLHF.

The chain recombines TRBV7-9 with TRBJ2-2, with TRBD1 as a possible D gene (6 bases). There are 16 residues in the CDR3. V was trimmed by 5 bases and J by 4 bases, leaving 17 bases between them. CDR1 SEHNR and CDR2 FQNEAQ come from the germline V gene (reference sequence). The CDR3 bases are TGTGCCAGCAGCCCCCCGAGACAGGCGGGCACCGGGGAGCTGTTTTTT. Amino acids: CASSPPRQAGTGELFF.

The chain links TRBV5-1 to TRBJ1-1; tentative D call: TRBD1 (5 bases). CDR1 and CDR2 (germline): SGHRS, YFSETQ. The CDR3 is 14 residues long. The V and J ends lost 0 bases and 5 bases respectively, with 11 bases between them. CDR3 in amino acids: CASSLGGAGTEAFF. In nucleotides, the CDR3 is TGCGCCAGCAGCTTGGGGGGCGCCGGGACTGAAGCTTTCTTT.

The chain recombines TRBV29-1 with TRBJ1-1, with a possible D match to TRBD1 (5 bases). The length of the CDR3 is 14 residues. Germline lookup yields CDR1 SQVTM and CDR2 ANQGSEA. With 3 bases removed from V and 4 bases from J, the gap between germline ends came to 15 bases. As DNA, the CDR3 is TGCAGCGTTGATGGGGCAACAACCGGCACTGAAGCTTTCTTT. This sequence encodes CSVDGATTGTEAFF.

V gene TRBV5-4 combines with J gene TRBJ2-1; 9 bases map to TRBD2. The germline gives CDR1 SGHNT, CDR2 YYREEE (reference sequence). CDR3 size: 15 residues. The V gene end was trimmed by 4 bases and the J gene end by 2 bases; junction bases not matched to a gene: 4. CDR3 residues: CASSHSGGTYNEQFF. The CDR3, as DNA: TGTGCCAGCAGCCACAGCGGGGGGACCTACAATGAGCAGTTCTTC.